This T cell receptor beta chain was recorded in a study of T-cell reconstitution after alpha-beta-depleted transplantation in children. The TCRbeta library was prepared with unique molecular identifiers. Each CDR3 protein is one row after TCRdb ran MiXCR on the PCR reads. The repertoire has about 980,000 distinct CDR3 sequences, 25% to 35% of them found once; the top ten carry about 28%. Between the trimmed V and J ends, which lost 3 bases and 2 bases, there was a span of 11 bases. The CDR3 loop spans 14 amino acids. Whole-study results and caveats: When one year had passed after transplant, most T-cell counts and diversity came from newly produced T cells. Several hundred rapidly expanded clones from non-depleted graft cells reportedly supplied alpha-beta T cells about two months post-transplant. The study traced high day-60 TCRbeta diversity in some patients to surviving recipient T cells and thymic progenitors.

With respect to this clonotype: Its target is unknown.

Sequencing used PBMCs, mostly from graft donor cells, obtained 360 days after TCRalphabeta/CD19-depleted stem cell transplant. The receptor comes from a boy in the first two years of life who had a stem cell transplant for SCID, so the T cells may come from the graft donor. This chain connects TRBV12-3 or TRBV12-4 to TRBJ2-7; tentative D call: TRBD1 (5 bases). The CDR3 reads CASSFLGVAYEQYF. Here the CDR3 DNA reads TGTGCCAGCAGTTTTTTAGGGGTCGCCTACGAGCAGTACTTC.